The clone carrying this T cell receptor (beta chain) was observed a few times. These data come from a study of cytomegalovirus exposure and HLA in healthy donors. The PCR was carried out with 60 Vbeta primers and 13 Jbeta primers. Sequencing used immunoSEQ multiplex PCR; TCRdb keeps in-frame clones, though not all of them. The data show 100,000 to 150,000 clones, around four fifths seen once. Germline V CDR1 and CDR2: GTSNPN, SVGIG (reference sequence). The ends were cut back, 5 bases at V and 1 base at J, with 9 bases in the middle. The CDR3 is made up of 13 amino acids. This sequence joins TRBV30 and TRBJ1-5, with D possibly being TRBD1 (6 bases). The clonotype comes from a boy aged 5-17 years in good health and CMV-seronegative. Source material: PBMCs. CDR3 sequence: CAWSRGSNQPQHF. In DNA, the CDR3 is TGTGCCTGGTCCAGGGGAAGCAATCAGCCCCAGCATTTT.